This T cell receptor beta chain was found in a study of blood T cell repertoires in COVID-19. Turning to the study itself: Acute and convalescent COVID-19 specimens originated in the United States, Italy and Spain. Sample material is recorded as cDNA or gDNA derived from T cells, B-cell-depleted T cells, or PBMCs.

This clone was observed a few times. In germline, CDR1 is LNHDA, CDR2 SQIVND (reference sequence). This CDR3 spans 14 amino acids. With 8 bases clipped from V and 2 bases from J, the junction kept 5 bases outside the gene matches. Study processing details: Using reference gene primer amplification, nucleated cell counts were estimated. Using immunoSEQ multiplex PCR, the repertoire was profiled, and TCRdb retains in-frame clones only, with some absent. The V and J calls and clone size come from that table; D and trimming were worked out from the DNA. Of about 98,000 clones listed, under 85% were seen once; the top ten hold roughly 25%.

This TCR was sampled from a man in his 70s with acute or convalescent COVID-19. The sequenced material came from peripheral blood. V and J are TRBV19 and TRBJ2-2, with TRBD2 identical over 7 bases. CDR3 nucleotide sequence: TGTGCCAGTTTGAAGCGGGGTAACACCGGGGAGCTGTTTTTT. It is translated as CASLKRGNTGELFF.